This entry concerns a single TCR beta chain. CDR3 length equals 13 residues. The V gene lost 6 bases and the J gene lost 4 bases, with 16 bases spanning the gap. Germline CDR1 reads DFQATT; CDR2 reads SNEGSKA (reference sequence). The sample comes from a study of T-cell reconstitution after alpha-beta-depleted transplantation in children. Construction of the TCRbeta library involved unique molecular identifiers. One entry per CDR3 protein results from TCRdb running MiXCR on the PCR reads. The table has approximately 420,000 distinct CDR3 sequences, approximately 10% seen once; the top ten hold 4.5% to 7%.

The TCR originated in a human donor who donated a stem cell graft to a child with acute myeloid leukemia. The sequencing used PBMCs from the stem cell graft donor, collected from the stem cell graft. The chain has TRBV20-1 and TRBJ2-7, with D tentatively TRBD1 (5 bases). The CDR3 protein is CSAVDDRLYEQYF. The CDR3 DNA reads TGCAGTGCGGTGGATGACAGATTATACGAGCAGTACTTC.